This note documents a single T cell receptor beta chain sequence. Its antigen is unknown. The source of the sample is a study of blood T cells in healthy people across ages. Study-wide results and caveats: The study found more naive CD4+ cells and higher diversity in long-lived than aged donors.

A second about 7 to 12 cycle PCR used barcoded and J-beta primers. Per-sample output comprised a minimum of 2.5 million paired-end reads containing CDR3. MiXCR, applied by TCRdb to the 5' RACE reads, yields one record per CDR3 protein. The sample includes 800,000 or so distinct CDR3 sequences, about 42% seen only once; the top ten take about a sixth. Sequencing was done on a sample of blood. The sequence was obtained from a man older than 75 in good health.

The CDR3 region is CASSQDVSGGLYNEQFF. The CDR3 nucleotides are TGTGCCAGCAGCCAAGATGTTAGCGGGGGTCTCTACAATGAGCAGTTCTTC. This sequence joins TRBV4-2 and TRBJ2-1; 9 bases agree with TRBD2. Trimming cost V 0 bases and J 3 bases; bases outside gene matches: 6. The V gene's germline CDR1 is LGHNA and CDR2 YNFKEQ. This CDR3 contains 17 residues.